The entry that follows covers one T cell receptor (beta chain) sequence. CDR1 and CDR2 from the germline V gene are SEHNR and FQNEAQ (reference sequence). The CDR3 runs 14 residues. Trimming at V came to 5 bases and at J to 5 bases, leaving 5 bases not matched to a gene. The data derive from a study of blood T cell repertoires in COVID-19. Study-wide context: Both acute and convalescent COVID-19 samples were obtained from the United States, Italy and Spain. The cDNA or gDNA used as material had been derived from T cells, B-cell-depleted T cells, or PBMCs.

It was during active infection that Seattle patients were enrolled and then longitudinally followed. In the study's own analysis: Amplified reference gene primers provided the basis for estimating nucleated cell counts. Sequencing used immunoSEQ multiplex PCR; TCRdb keeps in-frame clones, though not all of them. V and J calls and clone size come straight from that table; D and trimming were deduced from the DNA. The sample includes 140,000 to 150,000 clones, over 80% seen only once; the top ten take 7% to 9.5%. V usage is TRBV7-9 and J usage is TRBJ2-1; 8 bases map to TRBD1. The origin of this receptor is a man aged 25-45 years with COVID-19, enrolled during active disease. Input material: peripheral blood. As DNA, the CDR3 is TGTGCCAGCAGCGCCGACAGGGGCGACAATGAGCAGTTCTTC. Translating gives CASSADRGDNEQFF. The full variable domain, completed using reference TRBV7-9 and TRBJ2-1, is DTGVSQNPRHKITKRGQNVTFRCDPISEHNRLYWYRQTLGQGPEFLTYFQNEAQLEKSRLLSDRFSAERPKGSFSTLEIQRTEQGDSAMYLCASSADRGDNEQFFGPGTRLTVL.